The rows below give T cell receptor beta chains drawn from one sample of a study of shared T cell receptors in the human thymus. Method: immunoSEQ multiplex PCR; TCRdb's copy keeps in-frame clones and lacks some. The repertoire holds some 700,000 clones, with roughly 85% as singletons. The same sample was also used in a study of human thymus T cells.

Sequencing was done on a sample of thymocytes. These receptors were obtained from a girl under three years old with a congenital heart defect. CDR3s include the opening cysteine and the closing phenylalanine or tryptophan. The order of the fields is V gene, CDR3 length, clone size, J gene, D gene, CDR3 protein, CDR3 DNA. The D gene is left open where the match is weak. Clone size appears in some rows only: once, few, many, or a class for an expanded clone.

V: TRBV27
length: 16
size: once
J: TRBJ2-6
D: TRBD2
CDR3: CASSPGGISGANVLTF
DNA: TGTGCCAGTTCGCCGGGGGGGATCTCTGGGGCCAACGTCCTGACTTTC

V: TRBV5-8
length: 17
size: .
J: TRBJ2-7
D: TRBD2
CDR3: CASSRALAGGSSYEQYF
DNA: TGTGCCAGCAGCCGGGCGCTAGCGGGGGGGAGCTCCTACGAGCAGTACTTC

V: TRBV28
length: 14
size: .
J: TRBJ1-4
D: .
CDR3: CASSNRLFNEKLFF
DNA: TGTGCCAGCAGTAACAGGTTATTTAATGAAAAACTGTTTTTT

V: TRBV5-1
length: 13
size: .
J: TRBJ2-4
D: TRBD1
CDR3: CASSGTDQNIQYF
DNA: TGCGCCAGCAGCGGGACAGATCAAAACATTCAGTACTTC

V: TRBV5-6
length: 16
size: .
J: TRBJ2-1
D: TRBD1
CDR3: CASSTGTGGSSLEQFF
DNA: TGTGCCAGCAGCACCGGGACAGGGGGCTCCTCTCTCGAGCAGTTCTTC

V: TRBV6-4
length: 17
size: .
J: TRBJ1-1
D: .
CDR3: CASSDSSGGQINTEAFF
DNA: TGTGCCAGCAGTGACTCATCGGGGGGCCAGATAAACACTGAAGCTTTCTTT

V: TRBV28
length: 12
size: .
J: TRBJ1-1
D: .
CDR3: CATTPSRGWAFF
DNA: TGTGCCACCACACCCTCTCGGGGGTGGGCTTTCTTT

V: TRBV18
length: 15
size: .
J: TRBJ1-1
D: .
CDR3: CASSPQARISLEAFF
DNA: TGTGCCAGCTCACCCCAGGCCAGGATCTCACTCGAAGCTTTCTTT

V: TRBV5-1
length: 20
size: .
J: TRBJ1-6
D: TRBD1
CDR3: CASSLMGQGRKRAYNSPLHF
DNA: TGCGCCAGCAGCTTGATGGGACAGGGGAGGAAGAGGGCCTATAATTCCCCCCTCCACTTT

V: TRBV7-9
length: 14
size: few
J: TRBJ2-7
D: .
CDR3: CASSPRLGTYEQYF
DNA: TGTGCCAGCAGTCCCAGGCTCGGAACCTACGAGCAGTACTTC

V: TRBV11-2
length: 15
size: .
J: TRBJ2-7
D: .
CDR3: CASSFLTRVPYEQYF
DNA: TGTGCCAGCAGCTTCCTGACTAGGGTGCCCTACGAGCAGTACTTC

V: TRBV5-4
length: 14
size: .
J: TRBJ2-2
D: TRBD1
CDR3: CASSSTRGPGELFF
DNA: TGTGCCAGCAGCTCTACCAGGGGGCCCGGGGAGCTGTTTTTT

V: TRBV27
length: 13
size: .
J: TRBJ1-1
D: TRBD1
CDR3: CATVDRWNTEAFF
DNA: TGTGCCACCGTGGACAGGTGGAACACTGAAGCTTTCTTT

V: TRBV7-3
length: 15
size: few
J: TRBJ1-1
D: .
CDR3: CASSLTGGENTEAFF
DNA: TGTGCCAGCAGCTTAACGGGGGGGGAGAACACTGAAGCTTTCTTT

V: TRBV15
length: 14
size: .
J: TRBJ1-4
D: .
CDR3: CATRMTENDEKLFF
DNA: TGTGCCACCAGGATGACAGAAAACGATGAAAAACTGTTTTTT

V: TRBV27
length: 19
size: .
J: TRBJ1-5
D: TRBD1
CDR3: CASSPDLTRDRGFNQPQHF
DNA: TGTGCCAGCAGTCCCGACCTAACTCGGGACAGGGGTTTCAATCAGCCCCAGCATTTT

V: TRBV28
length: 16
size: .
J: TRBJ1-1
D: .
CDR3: CASSLKVRRENTEAFF
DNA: TGTGCCAGCAGTTTAAAGGTCAGACGGGAGAACACTGAAGCTTTCTTT

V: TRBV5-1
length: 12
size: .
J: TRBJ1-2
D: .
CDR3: CASSGGQGGYTF
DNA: TGCGCCAGCAGCGGAGGTCAGGGGGGCTACACCTTC

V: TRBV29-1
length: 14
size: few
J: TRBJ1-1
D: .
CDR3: CSVDGGGKNTEAFF
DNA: TGCAGCGTTGATGGCGGCGGGAAGAACACTGAAGCTTTCTTT

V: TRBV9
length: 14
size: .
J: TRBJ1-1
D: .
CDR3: CASSVDTMNTEAFF
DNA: TGTGCCAGCAGCGTAGATACTATGAACACTGAAGCTTTCTTT

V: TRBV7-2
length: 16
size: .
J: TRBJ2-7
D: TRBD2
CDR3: CASSFKRGGAGDEQYF
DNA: TGTGCCAGCAGCTTTAAGCGGGGGGGCGCAGGGGACGAGCAGTACTTC

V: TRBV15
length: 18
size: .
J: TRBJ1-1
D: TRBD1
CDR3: CATSREPRDRGLITEAFF
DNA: TGTGCCACCAGCAGAGAGCCACGGGACAGGGGGTTAATCACTGAAGCTTTCTTT

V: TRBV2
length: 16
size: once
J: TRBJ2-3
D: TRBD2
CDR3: CASSLSRGDSTDTQYF
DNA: TGTGCCAGCAGCCTAAGCCGGGGGGACAGCACAGATACGCAGTATTTT

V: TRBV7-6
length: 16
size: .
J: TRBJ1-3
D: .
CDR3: CASSLPTGLGGNTIYF
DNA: TGTGCCAGCAGCTTACCTACAGGGTTGGGTGGAAACACCATATATTTT

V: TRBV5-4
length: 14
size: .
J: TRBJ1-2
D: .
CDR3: CASSLPTANYGYTF
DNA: TGTGCCAGCAGCTTGCCTACAGCTAACTATGGCTACACCTTC

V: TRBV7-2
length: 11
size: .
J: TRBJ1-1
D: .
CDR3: CASLRDPEAFF
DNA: TGTGCCAGCCTCAGGGATCCTGAAGCTTTCTTT

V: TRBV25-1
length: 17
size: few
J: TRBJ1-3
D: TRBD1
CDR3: CASSGLQGANSGNTIYF
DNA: TGTGCCAGCAGTGGCTTACAGGGGGCTAACTCTGGAAACACCATATATTTT

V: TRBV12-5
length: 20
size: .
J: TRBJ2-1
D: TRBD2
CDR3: CASGPGPGLYDGRSYNEQFF
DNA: TGTGCTAGTGGTCCTGGTCCGGGACTTTACGACGGGAGGTCCTACAATGAGCAGTTCTTC

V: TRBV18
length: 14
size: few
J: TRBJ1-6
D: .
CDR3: CASSPPAPGGTLHF
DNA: TGTGCCAGCTCACCACCGGCTCCGGGAGGCACCCTCCACTTT

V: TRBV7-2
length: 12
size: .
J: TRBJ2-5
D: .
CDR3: CASSPPGKTQYF
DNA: TGTGCCAGCAGCCCCCCCGGGAAGACCCAGTACTTC

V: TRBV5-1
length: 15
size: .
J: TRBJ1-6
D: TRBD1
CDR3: CASSNRGGGNSPLHF
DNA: TGCGCCAGCAGCAACAGGGGTGGTGGTAATTCACCCCTCCACTTT

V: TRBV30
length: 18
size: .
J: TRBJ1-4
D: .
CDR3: CAWSREGDSLPTNEKLFF
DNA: TGTGCCTGGAGCCGGGAGGGAGATAGCCTTCCAACTAATGAAAAACTGTTTTTT

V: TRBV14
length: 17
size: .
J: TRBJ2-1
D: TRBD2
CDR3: CASSHIPGTSGVNEQFF
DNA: TGTGCCAGCAGCCATATCCCCGGGACTAGCGGGGTTAATGAGCAGTTCTTC

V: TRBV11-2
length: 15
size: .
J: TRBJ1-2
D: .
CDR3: CASSLDLRQDYGYTF
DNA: TGTGCCAGCAGCTTAGATCTAAGACAGGACTATGGCTACACCTTC

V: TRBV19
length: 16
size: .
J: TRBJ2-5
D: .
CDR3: CASSTIEPRGQETQYF
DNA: TGTGCCAGTAGTACAATCGAACCCAGGGGACAAGAGACCCAGTACTTC

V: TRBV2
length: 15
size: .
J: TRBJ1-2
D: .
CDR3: CASFNTHHINYGYTF
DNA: TGTGCCAGCTTCAACACCCATCACATTAACTATGGCTACACCTTC

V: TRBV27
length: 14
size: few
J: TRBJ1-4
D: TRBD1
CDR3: CASGVGQGEEKLFF
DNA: TGTGCCAGTGGAGTCGGACAGGGTGAGGAAAAACTGTTTTTT

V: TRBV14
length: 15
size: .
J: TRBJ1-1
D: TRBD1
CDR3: CASSRRTGKNTEAFF
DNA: TGTGCCAGCAGCCGCCGGACAGGGAAGAACACTGAAGCTTTCTTT

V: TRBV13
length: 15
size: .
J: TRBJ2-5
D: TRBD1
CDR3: CASSPGTEEQETQYF
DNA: TGTGCCAGCAGCCCCGGGACAGAGGAACAAGAGACCCAGTACTTC

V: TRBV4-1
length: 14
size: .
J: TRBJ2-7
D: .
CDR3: CASSCIVSSYEQYF
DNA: TGCGCCAGCAGCTGTATTGTTAGCTCCTACGAGCAGTACTTC

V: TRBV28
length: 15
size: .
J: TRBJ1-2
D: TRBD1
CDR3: CASSEGTGGDYGYTF
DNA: TGTGCCAGCAGTGAAGGAACAGGGGGCGACTATGGCTACACCTTC

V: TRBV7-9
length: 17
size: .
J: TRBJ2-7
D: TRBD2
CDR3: CASSLDASGGADYEQYF
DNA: TGTGCCAGCAGCTTAGATGCTAGCGGGGGGGCCGACTACGAGCAGTACTTC

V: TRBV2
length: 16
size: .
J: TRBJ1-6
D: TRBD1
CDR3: CASVGQGGRLYSPLHF
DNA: TGTGCCAGCGTAGGACAGGGCGGTCGTTTATACTCACCCCTCCACTTT

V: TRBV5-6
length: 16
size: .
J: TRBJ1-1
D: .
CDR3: CASSLSLGGIENEAFF
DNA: TGTGCCAGCAGCTTGTCCCTCGGCGGGATTGAGAATGAAGCTTTCTTT

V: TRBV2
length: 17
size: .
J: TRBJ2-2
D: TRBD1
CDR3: CASSEGRGRANTGELFF
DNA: TGTGCCAGCAGTGAGGGTAGGGGGCGAGCGAACACCGGGGAGCTGTTTTTT

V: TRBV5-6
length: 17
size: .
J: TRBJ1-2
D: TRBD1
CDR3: CASSLRTGTGNYYGYTF
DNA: TGTGCCAGCAGCCTACGTACCGGGACAGGGAACTACTATGGCTACACCTTC

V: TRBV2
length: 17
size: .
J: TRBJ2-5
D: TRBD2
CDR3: CASSARPGTSGEETQYF
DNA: TGTGCCAGCAGTGCCCGTCCCGGGACTAGCGGGGAAGAGACCCAGTACTTC

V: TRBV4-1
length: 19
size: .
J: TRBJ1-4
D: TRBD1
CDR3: CASSQETGTEGRRREKLFF
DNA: TGCGCCAGCAGCCAAGAGACCGGGACAGAGGGTCGAAGGCGTGAAAAACTGTTTTTT

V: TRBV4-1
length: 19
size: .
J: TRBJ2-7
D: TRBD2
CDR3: CASSQDRGGKRGESNEQYF
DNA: TGCGCCAGCAGCCAAGATAGGGGTGGAAAGCGGGGGGAATCGAACGAGCAGTACTTC

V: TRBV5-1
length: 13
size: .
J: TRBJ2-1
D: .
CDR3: CASSTSRWNEQFF
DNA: TGCGCCAGCAGCACCTCTAGGTGGAATGAGCAGTTCTTC

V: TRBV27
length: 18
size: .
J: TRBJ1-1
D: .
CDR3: CASSLLSRQAGRDTEAFF
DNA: TGTGCCAGCAGTCTCCTCTCGCGTCAGGCGGGGCGCGACACTGAAGCTTTCTTT

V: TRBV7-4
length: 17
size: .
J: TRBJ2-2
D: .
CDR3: CASSLDWLTPRTGELFF
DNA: TGTGCCAGCAGCTTAGATTGGCTGACACCCCGCACCGGGGAGCTGTTTTTT

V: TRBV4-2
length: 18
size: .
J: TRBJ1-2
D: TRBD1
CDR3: CASSQDLDRAACNYGYTF
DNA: TGTGCCAGCAGCCAAGATTTGGACAGGGCGGCTTGTAACTATGGCTACACCTTC